What follows are 18 T cell receptor beta chains derived from one specimen sequenced in a study of blood T cell repertoires in COVID-19. Clones were sequenced by immunoSEQ multiplex PCR, and TCRdb holds only the in-frame ones, with some missing. The repertoire consists of 80,000 to 95,000 clones, with around 79% occurring once and the leading ten covering just under 10%. Sequences were obtained from peripheral blood. All receptors derive from a woman at least 80 years old with acute or convalescent COVID-19.

The V and J genes are TRBV21-1 and TRBJ2-1; the table's D call, TRBD1, was not checked against the DNA. TRBV21-1 has pseudogene status. CDR3 size: 15 residues. The CDR3 DNA follows: TGTGCCAGCATTAAAAAGGCAGGGCTGTACAATGAGCAGTTCTTC. This encodes CASIKKAGLYNEQFF.

The chain employs TRBV12-5 and TRBJ1-1; the match to TRBD1 covers 9 bases. This CDR3 region has 14 residues. With V trimmed by 1 base and J by 5 bases, 2 bases remained unmatched. Germline lookup yields CDR1 LGHNT and CDR2 FRNRAP. The CDR3 sequence is CASGLGGQGTEAFF. The CDR3 DNA sequence: TGTGCTAGTGGTTTGGGAGGACAGGGGACTGAAGCTTTCTTT.

The V gene is TRBV3-1 (or the pseudogene TRBV3-2), the J gene TRBJ1-4; D is possibly TRBD1 (5 bases). The germline V gene encodes CDR1 LGHDT and CDR2 YNNKEL (reference sequence). V lost 1 base and J lost 6, with 15 bases in between. The CDR3 has 16 residues. The CDR3: CASSQVRGEVDEKLFF. The CDR3 region has the DNA TGTGCCAGCAGCCAAGTGCGGGGGGAAGTCGATGAAAAACTGTTTTTT.

Within the sample, this clone is medium-sized (0.01 to 0.1%). At one of its ends the junction is not consistent with the germline gene, which may arise from a read error. The V call is TRBV7-2, the J call TRBJ2-1; 8 nucleotides align to TRBD2. Germline CDR1 is SGHTA and CDR2 is FQGNSA. This CDR3 region has 12 residues. The CDR3 loop is CASSRTPGGPVF. The CDR3 bases are TGTGCCAGCAGCCGGACCCCGGGGGGGCCGGTCTTC.

The table lists this clone with a count of one. The chain has TRBV3-1 (or the pseudogene TRBV3-2) and TRBJ2-7; D might be TRBD2 (5 bases). V was pared by 2 bases and J by 0 bases, with 11 bases between. This CDR3 is 15 amino acids long. Germline CDR1 and CDR2: LGHDT and YNNKEL (reference sequence). Here the CDR3 DNA reads TGTGCCAGCAGCCAATCGGAGCGGTACTCCTACGAGCAGTACTTC. As protein: CASSQSERYSYEQYF.

The chain carries TRBV19 and TRBJ2-1; possible D gene TRBD1, 5 bases. Germline-derived CDR1 and CDR2 are LNHDA and SQIVND (reference sequence). This CDR3 has 12 amino acids. V shed 1 base and J shed 12 bases, with 10 bases lying between them. The DNA of the CDR3 is TGTGCCAGTAGTATAGGGACAACGGGGCAGTTCTTC. Amino acids: CASSIGTTGQFF. Using reference TRBV19 and TRBJ2-1 for the parts outside the CDR3, the full variable domain is DGGITQSPKYLFRKEGQNVTLSCEQNLNHDAMYWYRQDPGQGLRLIYYSQIVNDFQKGDIAEGYSVSREKKESFPLTVTSAQKNPTAFYLCASSIGTTGQFFGPGTRLTVL.

This sequence joins TRBV9 and TRBJ2-3; 8 bases are a match to TRBD2. V gave up 3 bases and J gave up 0 bases; unmatched junction bases: 3. The CDR3 contains 15 residues. Germline assignment: CDR1 SGDLS and CDR2 YYNGEE. DNA of the CDR3: TGTGCCAGCAGCGCAACTAGCGGTAGCACAGATACGCAGTATTTT. Residues: CASSATSGSTDTQYF.

V is TRBV12-3 or TRBV12-4 and J is TRBJ1-1, with 7 bases fitting TRBD1. V lost 6 bases to trimming and J lost 3 bases; unmatched junction nucleotides: 4. CDR3 length: 13 amino acids. This CDR3 reads CASSLTGDTEAFF. The CDR3 DNA reads TGTGCCAGCAGCCTCACAGGGGACACTGAAGCTTTCTTT.

The J gene is TRBJ2-5, the V gene TRBV18, with 7 bases matching TRBD1. The V and J ends lost 6 bases and 4 bases, in that order; junction bases with no gene match: 5. This CDR3 contains 13 residues. Germline V gene sequence: CDR1 KGHSH, CDR2 LQKENI. CDR3 nucleotide sequence: TGTGCCAGCTCGCCCGGGGACAGAGAGACCCAGTACTTC. Amino acids: CASSPGDRETQYF.

The gene calls are TRBV2 and TRBJ2-2; D uncertain. Germline V gene data show CDR1 as SNHLY and CDR2 as FYNNEI. V lost 8 bases and J 0 bases, leaving 10 bases between the germline ends. The CDR3 runs to 14 residues. Here the CDR3 DNA reads TGTGCCAGCCGGAACAGACCGAACACCGGGGAGCTGTTTTTT. Protein sequence: CASRNRPNTGELFF.

This chain joins TRBV7-9 and TRBJ1-2, with TRBD1 identical over 9 bases. This CDR3 is built from 15 residues. The J segment lost 3 bases and the V segment lost 5 bases, leaving 7 bases of the junction unmatched. The germline V gene encodes CDR1 SEHNR and CDR2 FQNEAQ (reference sequence). The CDR3 DNA reads as TGTGCCAGCAGCCTGGGACAGGGACTCGACTATGGCTACACCTTC. Translated: CASSLGQGLDYGYTF.

The V gene is TRBV19, the J gene TRBJ1-1; 7 nucleotides agree with TRBD1. V lost 8 bases, J lost 1 base, and 7 bases stayed unmatched. Germline lookup yields CDR1 LNHDA and CDR2 SQIVND (reference sequence). This CDR3 has 14 residues. CDR3 residues: CASQPGTANTEAFF. In nucleotides, the CDR3 is TGTGCCAGTCAGCCCGGGACAGCGAACACTGAAGCTTTCTTT.

This sequence joins TRBV27 and TRBJ2-3, with a tentative D call TRBD2 (6 bases). The CDR3 length is 16 residues. Germline CDR1 is MNHEY and CDR2 is SMNVEV (reference sequence). Trimming took 2 bases from V and 2 from J, leaving 14 bases between them. The CDR3 is CASSLTSASATDTQYF. CDR3 nucleotide sequence: TGTGCCAGCAGTTTAACGTCGGCTAGCGCCACAGATACGCAGTATTTT.

The chain has TRBV7-2 and TRBJ2-7; 11 nucleotides line up with TRBD2. The CDR3 totals 14 residues. Germline V gene lookup returns CDR1 SGHTA and CDR2 FQGNSA. V gave up 5 bases and J gave up 7 bases; unmatched junction bases: 7. In nucleotides, the CDR3 is TGTGCCAGCAGCCCACGACTAGCGGGGAGAGAGCAGTACTTC. The encoded protein is CASSPRLAGREQYF.

V and J are TRBV27 and TRBJ2-1; 9 bases map to TRBD2. The V gene's germline CDR1 is MNHEY and CDR2 SMNVEV (reference sequence). The V gene end was trimmed by 6 bases and the J gene end by 6 bases; junction bases not matched to a gene: 12. CDR3 length equals 16 residues. CDR3 protein: CASSRSGRPRPNEQFF. CDR3 nucleotides: TGTGCCAGCAGCCGAAGCGGGAGGCCTAGACCCAATGAGCAGTTCTTC.

The chain uses TRBV5-6 and TRBJ1-3, with D uncertain. This CDR3 spans 14 amino acids. Trimming left V 2 bases short and J 1 base short, with 7 bases between. Germline loops: CDR1 SGHDT, CDR2 YYEEEE. Here the CDR3 DNA reads TGTGCCAGCAGCTTTCTAGATTCTGGAAACACCATATATTTT. It translates to CASSFLDSGNTIYF. Full variable domain (rest looked up from reference TRBV5-6 and TRBJ1-3): DAGVTQSPTHLIKTRGQQVTLRCSPKSGHDTVSWYQQALGQGPQFIFQYYEEEERQRGNFPDRFSGHQFPNYSSELNVNALLLGDSALYLCASSFLDSGNTIYFGEGSWLTVV.

The chain joins TRBV5-1 to TRBJ2-5, with 7 nucleotides matching TRBD2. V lost 2 bases, J lost 5 bases, and 6 bases stayed unmatched. The CDR3 length is 14 residues. Germline CDR1 reads SGHRS; CDR2 reads YFSETQ. CDR3 DNA: TGCGCCAGCAGCTTCGCGGGGGAAAGGGAGACCCAGTACTTC. Protein: CASSFAGERETQYF.

The V gene is TRBV29-1, the J gene TRBJ2-2; 11 nucleotides line up with TRBD1. This CDR3 spans 13 amino acids. V gave up 7 bases and J gave up 6 bases; unmatched junction bases: 4. Germline V CDR1 and CDR2: SQVTM, ANQGSEA. CDR3 amino acids: CSARTGGSGELFF. The CDR3 DNA is TGCAGCGCCCGGACAGGGGGCTCCGGGGAGCTGTTTTTT.